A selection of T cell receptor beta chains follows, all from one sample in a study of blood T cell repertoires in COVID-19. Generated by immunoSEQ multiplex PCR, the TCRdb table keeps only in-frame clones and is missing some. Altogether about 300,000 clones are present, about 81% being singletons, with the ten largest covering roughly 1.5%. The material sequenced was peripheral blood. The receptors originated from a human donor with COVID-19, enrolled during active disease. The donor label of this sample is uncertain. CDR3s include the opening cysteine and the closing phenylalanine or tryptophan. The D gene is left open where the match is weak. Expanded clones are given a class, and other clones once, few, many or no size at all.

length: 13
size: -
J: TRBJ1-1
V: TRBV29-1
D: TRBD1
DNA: TGCAGCGTGGGACAGGGGGCGAGTACTGAAGCTTTCTTT
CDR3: CSVGQGASTEAFF

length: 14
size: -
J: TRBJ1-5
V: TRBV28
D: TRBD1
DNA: TGTGCCAGCAGAGGACAGGGGGAAGTTCAGCCCCAGCATTTT
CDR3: CASRGQGEVQPQHF

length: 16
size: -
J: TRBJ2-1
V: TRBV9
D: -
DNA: TGTGCCAGCAGCTCCCTCCTTGGGGCGGGGAAAAATGAGCAGTTCTTC
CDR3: CASSSLLGAGKNEQFF

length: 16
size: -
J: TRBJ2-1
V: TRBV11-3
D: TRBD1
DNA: TGTGCCAGCAGCTTCCGACAGGGAATCTCCTACAATGAGCAGTTCTTC
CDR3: CASSFRQGISYNEQFF

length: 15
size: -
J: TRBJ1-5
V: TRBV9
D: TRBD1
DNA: TGTGCCAGCAGCGGCGGGACAGGGGGGAGTCAGCCCCAGCATTTT
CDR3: CASSGGTGGSQPQHF

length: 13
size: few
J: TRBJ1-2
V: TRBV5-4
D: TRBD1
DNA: TGTGCCAGCAGCTTTCAGGGGGCAGGGGGCTACACCTTC
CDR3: CASSFQGAGGYTF

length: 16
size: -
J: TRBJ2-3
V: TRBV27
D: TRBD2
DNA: TGTGCCAGCAGTTTATACGGAGGCGGGAGCCCAGATACGCAGTATTTT
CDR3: CASSLYGGGSPDTQYF

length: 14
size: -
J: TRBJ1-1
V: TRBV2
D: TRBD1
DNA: TGTGCCAGCAAGGGGGACAGGGTTAACACTGAAGCTTTCTTT
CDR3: CASKGDRVNTEAFF

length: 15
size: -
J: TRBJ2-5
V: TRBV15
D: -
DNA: TGTGCCACCAGCAGCGTCCGCGGGACTCGTGAGACCCAGTACTTC
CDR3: CATSSVRGTRETQYF

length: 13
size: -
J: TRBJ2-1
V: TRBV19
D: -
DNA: TGTGCCAGTGCGGGACTCTCCTACAATGAGCAGTTCTTC
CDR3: CASAGLSYNEQFF